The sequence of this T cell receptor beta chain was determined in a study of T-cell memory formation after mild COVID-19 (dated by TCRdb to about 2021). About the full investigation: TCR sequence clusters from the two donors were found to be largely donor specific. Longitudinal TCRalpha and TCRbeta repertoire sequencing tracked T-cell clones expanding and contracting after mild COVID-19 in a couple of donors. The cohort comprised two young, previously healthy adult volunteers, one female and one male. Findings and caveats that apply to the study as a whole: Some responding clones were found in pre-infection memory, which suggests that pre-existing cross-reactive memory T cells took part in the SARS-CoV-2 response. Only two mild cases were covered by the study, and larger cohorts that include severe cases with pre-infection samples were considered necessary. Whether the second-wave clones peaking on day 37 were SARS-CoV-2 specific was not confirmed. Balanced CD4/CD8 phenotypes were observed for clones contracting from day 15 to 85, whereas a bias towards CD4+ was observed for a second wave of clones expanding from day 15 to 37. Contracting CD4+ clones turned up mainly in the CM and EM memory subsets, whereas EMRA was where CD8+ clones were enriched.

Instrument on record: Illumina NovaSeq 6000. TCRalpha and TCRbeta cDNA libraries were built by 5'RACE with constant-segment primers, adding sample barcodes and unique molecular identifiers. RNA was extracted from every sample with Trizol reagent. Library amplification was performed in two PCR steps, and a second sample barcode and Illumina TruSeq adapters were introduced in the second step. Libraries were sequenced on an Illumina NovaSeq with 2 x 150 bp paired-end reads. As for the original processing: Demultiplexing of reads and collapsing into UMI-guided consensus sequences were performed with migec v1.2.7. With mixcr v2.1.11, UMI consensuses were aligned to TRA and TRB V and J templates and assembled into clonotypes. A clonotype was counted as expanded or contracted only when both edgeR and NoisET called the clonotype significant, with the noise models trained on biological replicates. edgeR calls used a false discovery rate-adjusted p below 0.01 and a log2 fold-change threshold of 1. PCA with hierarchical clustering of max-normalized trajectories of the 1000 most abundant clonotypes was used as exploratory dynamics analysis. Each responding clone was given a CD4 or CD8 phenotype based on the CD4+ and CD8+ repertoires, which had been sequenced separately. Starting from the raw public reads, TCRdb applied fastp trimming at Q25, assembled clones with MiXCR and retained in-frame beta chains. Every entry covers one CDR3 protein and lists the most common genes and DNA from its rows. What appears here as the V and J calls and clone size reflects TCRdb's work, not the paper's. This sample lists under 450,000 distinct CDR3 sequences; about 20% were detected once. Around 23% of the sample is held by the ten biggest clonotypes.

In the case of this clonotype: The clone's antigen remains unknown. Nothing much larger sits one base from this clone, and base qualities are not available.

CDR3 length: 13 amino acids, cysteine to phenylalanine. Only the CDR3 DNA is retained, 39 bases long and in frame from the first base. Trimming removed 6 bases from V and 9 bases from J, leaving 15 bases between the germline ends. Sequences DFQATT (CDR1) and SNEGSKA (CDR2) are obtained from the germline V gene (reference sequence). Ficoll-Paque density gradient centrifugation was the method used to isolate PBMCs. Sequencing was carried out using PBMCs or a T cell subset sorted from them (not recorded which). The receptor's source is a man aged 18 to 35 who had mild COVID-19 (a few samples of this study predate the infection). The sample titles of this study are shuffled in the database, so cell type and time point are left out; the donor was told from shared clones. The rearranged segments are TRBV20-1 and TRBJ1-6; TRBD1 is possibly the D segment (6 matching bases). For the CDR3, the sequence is CSATTGRGSPLHF. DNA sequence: TGCAGTGCCACGACAGGCCGGGGTTCACCCCTCCACTTT.